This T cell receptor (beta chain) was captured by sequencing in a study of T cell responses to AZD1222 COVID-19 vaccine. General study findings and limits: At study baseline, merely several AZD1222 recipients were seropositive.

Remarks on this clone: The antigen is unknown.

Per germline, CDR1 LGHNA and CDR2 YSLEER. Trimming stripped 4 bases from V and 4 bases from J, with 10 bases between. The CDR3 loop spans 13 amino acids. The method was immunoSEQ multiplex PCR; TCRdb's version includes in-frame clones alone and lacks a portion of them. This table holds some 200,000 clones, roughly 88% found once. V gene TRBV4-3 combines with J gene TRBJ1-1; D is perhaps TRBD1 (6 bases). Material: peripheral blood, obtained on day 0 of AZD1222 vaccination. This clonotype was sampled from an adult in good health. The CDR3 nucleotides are TGCGCCAGCAGCCGGGGGCATCGCACTGAAGCTTTCTTT. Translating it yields CASSRGHRTEAFF.